This TCR beta chain derives from a study of TET2 disruption in CD19-targeted CAR T cells (dated by TCRdb to the late 2010s). Background on the whole study: The number of samples was determined by the original clinical trial design and by which samples were available, and no additional inclusion criteria were applied.

About this clone itself: Its antigen is still unknown. The sequenced fragment ends 3 residues before the CDR3 boundary, so the rest is inferred from the germline J gene. At the DNA level, this CDR3 is encoded by other sequences in the same sample as well.

The CDR3 runs 12 amino acids, cysteine and phenylalanine included. The 27 bases shown cover part of the CDR3, and their frame starts at base 1. From a lookup of the germline V gene (reference sequence), CDR1 and CDR2 are SEHNR and FQNEAQ. Read against the paper, the sample's treatment or condition label means: autologous CTL019 cells: CD19 CAR with 4-1BB and CD3 zeta domains. TCR zeta and 4-1BB costimulatory signaling domains were incorporated into the CD19 CAR. T cells for CTL019 manufacturing were collected from peripheral blood by means of leukapheresis. The DNeasy Blood and Tissue Kit was used to extract genomic DNA from pre-infusion T cells, peripheral blood, or sorted post-infusion T cells. General study outcomes and caveats: Conclusions about the CAR T cells of the patient were based on extensive analysis of a single subject.

TCR beta chain deep sequencing was performed with the immunoSEQ assay. The paper's processing steps were these. Only productive TCR beta rearrangements were used to compute clonotype frequencies. What TCRdb holds here is the immuneACCESS table cut down to in-frame rearrangements. Part of the clones is not present; checked against another copy, under half of the missing clones reflect an unresolved V gene, and the others are unexplained. The V and J calls and clone size come from that table; D and trimming were worked out from the DNA. The sample table gives about 30,000 clones. Of the sample, 1.5% to 2% falls within the top ten clones.

The clonotype originates from a man between 65 and 80 years old with chronic lymphocytic leukemia. The chain was built from TRBV7-9 and TRBJ1-2, with a tentative D gene TRBD1 over 6 matching bases. The input for sequencing was CD8- CAR+ T cells sorted from cultured blood T cells, taken for CD19 CAR T cell therapy. The sample's cell subset or site label, decoded: CD8-negative CAR-positive T cells from the infusion product. The sequenced CDR3 bases are TGTGCCAGCACCAGTACAGGGAGCGGC. Protein translation: CASTSTGSG. The entire CDR3 sequence reads CASTSTGSGYTF. With the rest looked up from the reference TRBV7-9 and TRBJ1-2 genes rather than sequenced, the full variable domain is DTGVSQNPRHKITKRGQNVTFRCDPISEHNRLYWYRQTLGQGPEFLTYFQNEAQLEKSRLLSDRFSAERPKGSFSTLEIQRTEQGDSAMYLCASTSTGSGYTFGSGTRLTVV.